The 27 T cell receptor beta chains listed next were all sequenced from one sample in a study of blood T cell repertoires in COVID-19. The table came from immunoSEQ multiplex PCR; TCRdb's copy has only in-frame clones and leaves some out. The data hold some 200,000 clones, with less than 90% observed a single time. The sequencing input was peripheral blood. The origin of the receptors is a woman aged 45 to 65 with acute or convalescent COVID-19.

The CDR3 loop is CASSYPANRVGEAFF. CDR3 nucleotides: TGTGCCAGCAGTTACCCCGCCAACAGGGTAGGTGAAGCTTTCTTT. V gene TRBV6-2 or TRBV6-3 combines with J gene TRBJ1-1, with a tentative D call TRBD1 (6 bases). The V and J ends lost 2 bases and 7 bases respectively, with 17 bases between them. Germline CDR1 and CDR2: MNHEY and SVGEGT. CDR3 length: 15 residues.

The chain uses TRBV14 and TRBJ2-6; tentatively, D is TRBD1 (6 bases). CDR3 length: 15 residues. Looked up from germline, CDR1 is SGHDN and CDR2 is FVKESK. Trimming pared 5 bases from V and 2 bases from J, leaving 10 bases between. The CDR3: CASSSKGAGANVLTF. The CDR3 coding sequence is TGTGCCAGCAGCTCGAAGGGGGCTGGGGCCAACGTCCTGACTTTC.

This clone was counted only a few times. V usage is TRBV10-3 and J usage is TRBJ1-4; a possible D gene is TRBD1 (5 bases). This CDR3 has 13 amino acids. Germline values: CDR1 ENHRY, CDR2 SYGVKD. Trimming removed 6 bases at V and 2 bases at J, with 7 bases between. CDR3 in DNA: TGTGCCATCAGCGGGGGTACTAATGAAAAACTGTTTTTT. This encodes CAISGGTNEKLFF.

The rearrangement uses TRBV5-4 and TRBJ1-2; D is undetermined. Germline loops: CDR1 SGHNT, CDR2 YYREEE (reference sequence). V was clipped by 1 base and J by 5 bases, with 12 bases between them. The CDR3 runs to 14 residues. The CDR3 DNA reads TGTGCCAGCAGCTTGCATACAAGTCCGTATGGCTACACCTTC. It yields the protein CASSLHTSPYGYTF.

The CDR3 region has the DNA TGTGCCAGCAGCTTGGGGACAGGGAACACCGGGGAGCTGTTTTTT. Its protein product is CASSLGTGNTGELFF. The chain carries TRBV7-9 and TRBJ2-2, with TRBD1 identical over 8 bases. Looked up from germline, CDR1 is SEHNR and CDR2 is FQNEAQ (reference sequence). This CDR3 has 15 amino acids. V lost 3 bases to trimming and J lost 1 base; unmatched junction nucleotides: 1.

V gene TRBV6-6 combines with J gene TRBJ2-1; 7 bases agree with TRBD1. The germline gives CDR1 MNHNY, CDR2 SVGAGI (reference sequence). This CDR3 comprises 13 residues. With 0 bases clipped from V and 12 bases from J, the junction kept 5 bases outside the gene matches. The CDR3: CASSYSGGDGQFF. DNA of the CDR3: TGTGCCAGCAGTTACTCAGGGGGCGATGGGCAGTTCTTC.

J is TRBJ2-3 and V is TRBV18; 13 nucleotides match TRBD2. Losses at the gene ends were 0 bases for V and 8 bases for J; bases not matched to a gene: 5. Germline V gene lookup returns CDR1 KGHSH and CDR2 LQKENI. The CDR3 spans 16 residues. The DNA of the CDR3 is TGTGCCAGCTCACCACCGGGACTAGCGGGAAGGGGTACGCAGTATTTT. This encodes CASSPPGLAGRGTQYF.

The V gene is TRBV28, the J gene TRBJ1-2; the match to TRBD1 covers 9 bases. The CDR3 spans 13 residues. Trimming took 4 bases from V and 4 from J; bases not matched to a gene: 1. Germline values: CDR1 MDHEN, CDR2 SYDVKM. The CDR3: CASSSGQGYGYTF. CDR3 sequence (DNA): TGTGCCAGCAGTTCGGGACAGGGCTATGGCTACACCTTC.

CDR3 bases: TGTGCCAGCAGTTACCGGACTAGCGGCACCGGGGAGCTGTTTTTT. Its protein product is CASSYRTSGTGELFF. V gene TRBV6-5 combines with J gene TRBJ2-2, with TRBD2 matching 10 bases. Trimming took 2 bases from V and 4 from J; bases not matched to a gene: 1. The CDR3 spans 15 residues. Germline CDR1 and CDR2: MNHEY and SVGAGI.

The V and J genes are TRBV23-1 and TRBJ1-4; D is unresolved. TRBV23-1 is designated an ORF whose function remains uncertain. V gave up 7 bases and J gave up 7 bases, with 10 bases separating them. The CDR3 is 12 amino acids. The CDR3 here is CASIRFGEKLFF. The CDR3 DNA sequence: TGCGCCAGCATTCGATTCGGTGAAAAACTGTTTTTT.

The rearrangement joins TRBV29-1 to TRBJ2-3, with 7 bases aligning to TRBD1. With 6 bases clipped from V and 3 bases from J, the junction kept 6 bases outside the gene matches. Looked up from germline, CDR1 is SQVTM and CDR2 is ANQGSEA. This CDR3 is built from 13 residues. CDR3 sequence (DNA): TGCAGCGTCAGGACAGGCTTGACAGATACGCAGTATTTT. Protein sequence: CSVRTGLTDTQYF.

This clone was found once. The chain has TRBV27 and TRBJ1-6, with 8 bases matching TRBD1. Per germline, CDR1 MNHEY and CDR2 SMNVEV (reference sequence). The CDR3 extends over 15 amino acids. Trimming removed 6 bases from V and 9 bases from J; junction bases left unmatched: 10. The DNA for the CDR3 is TGTGCCAGCAGATATGGACAGGGAAGGGGTTCACCCCTCCACTTT. Amino acid sequence: CASRYGQGRGSPLHF.

The CDR3 here is CASSQHNRVRDERGYTF. The DNA for the CDR3 is TGTGCCAGCAGCCAACATAACAGGGTACGGGATGAGAGAGGCTACACCTTC. J is TRBJ1-2 and V is TRBV7-9; D is perhaps TRBD1 (6 bases). V shed 5 bases and J shed 8 bases, with 27 bases lying between them. The CDR3 runs to 17 residues. The V gene's germline CDR1 is SEHNR and CDR2 FQNEAQ (reference sequence).

This chain uses TRBV19 with TRBJ2-7; the match to TRBD2 covers 9 bases. V shed 1 base, J shed 6 bases, and the junction held 10 bases outside the gene matches. This CDR3 is 16 amino acids long. Germline V gives CDR1 LNHDA, CDR2 SQIVND (reference sequence). CDR3 nucleotide sequence: TGTGCCAGTAGTATAGTTACGGCTAGCGGGGTCGGCGAGCAGTACTTC. Its translation is CASSIVTASGVGEQYF.

This chain connects TRBV11-2 to TRBJ2-1; D gene ambiguous. Trimming took off 3 bases at V and 8 bases at J, with 14 bases between the two ends. The CDR3 has 14 amino acids. The germline V gene has CDR1 SGHAT and CDR2 FQNNGV. The CDR3: CASSFVLPPDEQFF. The CDR3 DNA is TGTGCCAGCAGCTTTGTACTTCCTCCGGATGAGCAGTTCTTC.

A single count supports this clone. The chain recombines TRBV5-1 with TRBJ2-5; D is possibly TRBD2 (5 bases). The CDR3 length is 15 residues. CDR1 and CDR2 from the germline V gene are SGHRS and YFSETQ. Between the trimmed V and J ends, which lost 1 base and 1 base, there was a span of 11 bases. For the CDR3, the DNA is TGCGCCAGCAGCTTGACGGGAATTTCCCAAGAGACCCAGTACTTC. It translates to CASSLTGISQETQYF. The full variable domain, completed using reference TRBV5-1 and TRBJ2-5, is KAGVTQTPRYLIKTRGQQVTLSCSPISGHRSVSWYQQTPGQGLQFLFEYFSETQRNKGNFPGRFSGRQFSNSRSEMNVSTLELGDSALYLCASSLTGISQETQYFGPGTRLLVL.

The rearrangement links TRBV5-1 to TRBJ1-4, with D possibly being TRBD1 (6 bases). Germline V gives CDR1 SGHRS, CDR2 YFSETQ. The CDR3 runs to 14 residues. Trimming shortened V by 4 bases and J by 8 bases, and 15 bases separated the two germline ends. The CDR3: CASSHPGQGEKLFF. CDR3 sequence (DNA): TGCGCCAGCAGCCATCCGGGACAAGGCGAAAAACTGTTTTTT.

The chain carries TRBV2 and TRBJ2-7, with D perhaps matching TRBD2 (6 bases). This CDR3 spans 12 amino acids. Germline V gene lookup returns CDR1 SNHLY and CDR2 FYNNEI. V was trimmed by 7 bases and J by 1 base, leaving 8 bases between them. The CDR3 sequence is CASKEGSYEQYF. CDR3 DNA: TGTGCCAGCAAGGAGGGATCCTACGAGCAGTACTTC.

This clone was seen just once. The chain links TRBV19 to TRBJ2-5; 8 nucleotides match TRBD1. This CDR3 has 13 residues. V lost 5 bases and J lost 3; bases outside the gene matches: 2. Germline V lookup: CDR1 LNHDA, CDR2 SQIVND (reference sequence). The CDR3 nucleotides are TGTGCCAGTAGTGTGGGACAGGAAGAGACCCAGTACTTC. Residues: CASSVGQEETQYF.

The CDR3: CASSVGQASTDTQYF. The CDR3 DNA reads TGTGCCAGCAGCGTAGGACAGGCCAGCACAGATACGCAGTATTTT. The chain has TRBV9 and TRBJ2-3, with TRBD1 as a possible D gene (6 bases). Trimming left V 0 bases short and J 0 bases short, with 8 bases between. The CDR3 is made up of 15 amino acids. Germline V gives CDR1 SGDLS, CDR2 YYNGEE.

V is TRBV7-8 and J is TRBJ1-2; perhaps TRBD1 as D (6 bases). Germline V CDR1 and CDR2: SGHVS, FQNEAQ. Trimming removed 4 bases at V and 5 bases at J, with 14 bases between. The CDR3 loop spans 14 amino acids. The CDR3: CASSSSGVRYGYTF. The CDR3 DNA is TGTGCCAGCAGCTCTTCAGGGGTACGGTATGGCTACACCTTC.

The chain recombines TRBV4-2 with TRBJ2-1; D gene uncertain. CDR1 is LGHNA and CDR2 is YNFKEQ in the germline V gene. V was pared by 1 base and J by 5 bases, with 21 bases between. This CDR3 has 18 amino acids. CDR3 sequence: CASSQVLVVIPDHNEQFF. The CDR3, as DNA: TGTGCCAGCAGCCAAGTACTGGTAGTAATCCCCGATCACAATGAGCAGTTCTTC.

The chain employs TRBV9 and TRBJ1-5, with 8 nucleotides matching TRBD1. The CDR3 has 15 residues. Germline V gene lookup returns CDR1 SGDLS and CDR2 YYNGEE. With V trimmed by 4 bases and J by 2 bases, 5 bases remained unmatched. Here the CDR3 DNA reads TGTGCCAGCAGCCTCAGGGGGCGAGGCAATCAGCCCCAGCATTTT. Its translation: CASSLRGRGNQPQHF.

J is TRBJ2-5 and V is TRBV7-2; 9 bases are shared with TRBD2. V gave up 2 bases and J gave up 4 bases; unmatched junction bases: 8. This CDR3 has 16 residues. CDR1 SGHTA and CDR2 FQGNSA come from the germline V gene. In nucleotides, the CDR3 is TGTGCCAGCAGCTTATACGGGACTAGCATAAGAGAGACCCAGTACTTC. Translated: CASSLYGTSIRETQYF. The variable domain in full, with the rest retrieved from reference TRBV7-2 and TRBJ2-5, is GAGVSQSPSNKVTEKGKDVELRCDPISGHTALYWYRQSLGQGLEFLIYFQGNSAPDKSGLPSDRFSAERTGGSVSTLTIQRTQQEDSAVYLCASSLYGTSIRETQYFGPGTRLLVL.

This rearrangement joins TRBV12-2 to TRBJ1-3. TRBV12-2 is recorded as a pseudogene. The CDR3 covers 16 residues. The CDR3 reads CASRLRRERRGNTIYF. As DNA, the CDR3 is TGTGCAAGTCGCCTTCGAAGGGAGCGGCGCGGAAACACCATATATTTT.

The chain has TRBV7-2 and TRBJ2-5, with D perhaps matching TRBD1 (7 bases). V was clipped by 5 bases and J by 5 bases, with 18 bases between them. The CDR3 contains 15 residues. Germline V gene lookup returns CDR1 SGHTA and CDR2 FQGNSA. The CDR3 loop reads CASSTATGTGETQYF. DNA of the CDR3: TGTGCCAGCAGCACCGCGACAGGGACTGGGGAGACCCAGTACTTC.

This chain joins TRBV15 and TRBJ2-2; D perhaps matches TRBD2 (5 bases). Germline V gene data show CDR1 as LNHNV and CDR2 as YYDKDF (reference sequence). V was pared by 4 bases and J by 7 bases, with 13 bases between. This CDR3 spans 14 amino acids. The DNA for the CDR3 is TGTGCCACCAGCACCCGGACTTCTGGCGGGGAGCTGTTTTTT. Amino acids: CATSTRTSGGELFF.